The T cell receptor beta chain under discussion was sequenced for a study of T-cell reconstitution after alpha-beta-depleted transplantation in children. The sample holds a few counts of this clonotype. The CDR3 consists of 13 residues. Trimming removed 5 bases at V and 3 bases at J, with 11 bases between. The germline V gene has CDR1 MNHEY and CDR2 SMNVEV (reference sequence). The library targeted TCRbeta and was prepared with unique molecular identifiers. Using its own MiXCR run on the PCR reads, TCRdb lists one record per CDR3 protein. The sample carries some 530,000 distinct CDR3 sequences, about an eighth recorded once.

This sequence joins TRBV27 and TRBJ2-7; D is uncertain. The TCR sequence derives from a human donor who donated a stem cell graft to a child with combined immunodeficiency. The material was PBMCs from the stem cell graft donor, obtained from the stem cell graft. The CDR3 coding sequence is TGTGCCAGCAGTCCGCCGGGCAACTACGAGCAGTACTTC. It yields the protein CASSPPGNYEQYF.